These T cell receptor beta chains were read from a single sample in a study of blood T cell repertoires in COVID-19. TCRdb's table, derived via immunoSEQ multiplex PCR, lists solely in-frame clones and lacks some. Here the sample spans about 280,000 clones, approximately 88% being singletons. Input material: PBMCs or T cells enriched from blood (not recorded which). The receptors derive from a middle-aged woman who had recovered from COVID-19. CDR3s include the opening cysteine and the closing phenylalanine or tryptophan. The D gene is left open where the match is weak. Rows may omit the clone size; those that give it use once, few, many or a size class.

v_gene: TRBV3-1/TRBV3-2; len: 12; abundance: -; j_gene: TRBJ1-2; d_gene: -; CDR3nt: TGTGCCAGCAGGAAGGAGAACTATGGCTACACCTTC; CDR3aa: CASRKENYGYTF
v_gene: TRBV28; len: 16; abundance: -; j_gene: TRBJ2-2; d_gene: TRBD2; CDR3nt: TGTGCCAGCAGTTTGTCAACTAGCGGTTCCACCGGGGAGCTGTTTTTT; CDR3aa: CASSLSTSGSTGELFF
v_gene: TRBV21-1; len: 14; abundance: -; j_gene: TRBJ2-7; d_gene: -; CDR3nt: TGTGCCAGCAGCAAGAGCGGGAGGGCCTACGAGCAGTACTTC; CDR3aa: CASSKSGRAYEQYF
v_gene: TRBV19; len: 16; abundance: -; j_gene: TRBJ2-3; d_gene: TRBD2; CDR3nt: TGTGCCAGTAGTATAACCGGGAGGGCCTTGACAGATACGCAGTATTTT; CDR3aa: CASSITGRALTDTQYF
v_gene: TRBV7-2; len: 15; abundance: -; j_gene: TRBJ2-7; d_gene: TRBD2; CDR3nt: TGTGCCAGCAGCCCAAGGGGCGGGAGGTGGAACGAGCAGTACTTC; CDR3aa: CASSPRGGRWNEQYF
v_gene: TRBV30; len: 12; abundance: -; j_gene: TRBJ2-1; d_gene: -; CDR3nt: TGTGCCTGGTCACTAGCAGCCAATGAGCAGTTCTTC; CDR3aa: CAWSLAANEQFF
v_gene: TRBV28; len: 18; abundance: -; j_gene: TRBJ1-3; d_gene: TRBD1; CDR3nt: TGTGCCAGCAGTTTAGACATCTCCGCAGGGGGGCCTGGAAACACCATATATTTT; CDR3aa: CASSLDISAGGPGNTIYF
v_gene: TRBV10-3; len: 14; abundance: -; j_gene: TRBJ1-2; d_gene: TRBD1; CDR3nt: TGTGCCATCAGTGGGGGACAGATTAACTATGGCTACACCTTC; CDR3aa: CAISGGQINYGYTF
v_gene: TRBV28; len: 15; abundance: once; j_gene: TRBJ2-3; d_gene: TRBD2; CDR3nt: TGTGCCAGCAGCCTGACTAGCGGCCCCCTGTTTACGCAGTATTTT; CDR3aa: CASSLTSGPLFTQYF
v_gene: TRBV23-1; len: 11; abundance: once; j_gene: TRBJ2-7; d_gene: -; CDR3nt: TGCGCCAGCAGTCAATCCAGGGAGCAGTACTTC; CDR3aa: CASSQSREQYF
v_gene: TRBV3-1/TRBV3-2; len: 15; abundance: -; j_gene: TRBJ2-5; d_gene: TRBD2; CDR3nt: TGTGCCAGCAGCCGTCCGACTAGCGGCCAAGAGACCCAGTACTTC; CDR3aa: CASSRPTSGQETQYF
v_gene: TRBV2; len: 15; abundance: -; j_gene: TRBJ1-2; d_gene: TRBD1; CDR3nt: TGTGCCAGCAGTCCCGGGACAGGAGGACACTATGGCTACACCTTC; CDR3aa: CASSPGTGGHYGYTF
v_gene: TRBV30; len: 13; abundance: few; j_gene: TRBJ1-5; d_gene: -; CDR3nt: TGTGCCTGGAGGGGGGCAGGGGAAGGTCCCCAGCATTTT; CDR3aa: CAWRGAGEGPQHF
v_gene: TRBV19; len: 15; abundance: -; j_gene: TRBJ2-2; d_gene: TRBD1; CDR3nt: TGTGCCAGTACCCACAGGGGGCAAAACACCGGGGAGCTGTTTTTT; CDR3aa: CASTHRGQNTGELFF
v_gene: TRBV5-1; len: 16; abundance: -; j_gene: TRBJ1-2; d_gene: TRBD1; CDR3nt: TGCGCCAGCAGCTTTGGGACAGGGGATTCTAACTATGGCTACACCTTC; CDR3aa: CASSFGTGDSNYGYTF
v_gene: TRBV7-2; len: 15; abundance: -; j_gene: TRBJ1-6; d_gene: TRBD1; CDR3nt: TGTGCCAGCAGCTTCCAGACAGGGGGCGGTTCACCCCTCCACTTT; CDR3aa: CASSFQTGGGSPLHF
v_gene: TRBV2; len: 12; abundance: -; j_gene: TRBJ1-1; d_gene: -; CDR3nt: TGTGCCAGCAGTCAGGCAGGTGGGGGGACTTTCTTT; CDR3aa: CASSQAGGGTFF
v_gene: TRBV7-2; len: 12; abundance: -; j_gene: TRBJ2-7; d_gene: -; CDR3nt: TGTGCCAGCAGCTTCCCCGCCGGGGGGCAGTACTTC; CDR3aa: CASSFPAGGQYF